This T cell receptor (beta chain) comes out of a study of T cells expressing NK-cell markers. CDR1 SGHRS and CDR2 YFSETQ come from the germline V gene. CDR3 length: 18 residues. TCRdb reprocessed the 5' RACE reads, with one entry per CDR3 protein and no DNA. This listing includes a few hundred thousand distinct CDR3 sequences. This clonotype originated in a man aged 18 to 69 in good health. The chain recombines TRBV5-1 with TRBJ2-4; no DNA is available, so the TRBD1 call from TCRdb remains unchecked. Material: blood T cells: a sorted CD56 or NKG2C T cell subset, CD4+ or CD8+ T cells, or bulk PBMC T cells (not recorded which). CDR3 sequence reads: CASSLGSFRDRLENIQYF.